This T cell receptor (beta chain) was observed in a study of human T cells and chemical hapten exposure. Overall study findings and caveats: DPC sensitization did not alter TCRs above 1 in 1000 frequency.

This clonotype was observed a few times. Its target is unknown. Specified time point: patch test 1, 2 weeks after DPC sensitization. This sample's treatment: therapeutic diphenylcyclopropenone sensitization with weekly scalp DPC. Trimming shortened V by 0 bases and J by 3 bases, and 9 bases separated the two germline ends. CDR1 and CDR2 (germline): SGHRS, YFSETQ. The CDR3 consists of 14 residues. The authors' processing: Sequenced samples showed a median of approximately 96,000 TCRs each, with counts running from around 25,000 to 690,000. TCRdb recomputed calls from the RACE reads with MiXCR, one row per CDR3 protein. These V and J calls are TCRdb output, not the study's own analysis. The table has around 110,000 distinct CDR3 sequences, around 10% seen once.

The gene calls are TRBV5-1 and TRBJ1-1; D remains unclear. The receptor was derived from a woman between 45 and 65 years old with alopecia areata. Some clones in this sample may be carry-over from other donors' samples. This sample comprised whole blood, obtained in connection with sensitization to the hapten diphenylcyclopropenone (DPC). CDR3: CASSLAGRDTEAFF. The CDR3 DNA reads TGCGCCAGCAGCTTGGCGGGTCGGGACACTGAAGCTTTCTTT.